Detailed here is one T cell receptor beta chain. The antigen remains undetermined. This sample is part of a study of T cells in Graves' hyperthyroidism and ophthalmopathy. The CDR3 regions of TCR beta were amplified from RNA transcripts. First-round RT-PCR of the TCR CDR3 relied on the HTBI primer set. Via MiXCR, TCRdb re-called the multiplex PCR reads, giving one row per CDR3 protein. Of about 500,000 distinct CDR3 sequences in the sample, approximately 48% were seen once. Findings and caveats of the study: In blood, most of the thyroid clonotypes expanded above 0.001 were also present.

Germline V gene data show CDR1 as DFQATT and CDR2 as SNEGSKA (reference sequence). V lost 4 bases to trimming and J lost 11 bases; unmatched junction nucleotides: 9. The CDR3 has 16 amino acids. The chain links TRBV20-1 to TRBJ2-6; 15 bases fit TRBD2. The source of this sequence is an adult woman with Graves' disease, either hyperthyroidism or ophthalmopathy (not recorded which). The sample consisted of peripheral blood or thyroid tissue (not recorded which). The CDR3 coding sequence is TGCAGTGCTATTGCCGGGACTAGCGGGAGGTCCTACGTCCTGACTTTC. Translated: CSAIAGTSGRSYVLTF.